The 4 T cell receptor beta chains below were found in one sample sequenced in a study of blood T cell repertoires in COVID-19 (TCRdb year 2020). The library was prepared using the immunoSEQ multiplex PCR assay. TCRdb limited this immuneACCESS table to in-frame rearrangements with V and J called. A share of clones is missing; checked studies link under half to unresolved V genes, and the rest is unexplained. The sample table holds a few hundred thousand clones, of which about 91% were seen once. The top ten clones comprise over 9.5% of the sample. Sequences were obtained from peripheral blood. The receptor source for this set is a woman aged 50 to 60 with COVID-19, enrolled during active disease.

The chain couples TRBV7-8 to TRBJ1-5; TRBD1 agrees at 7 bases. The CDR3 totals 13 residues. The V gene end was trimmed by 4 bases and the J gene end by 4 bases; junction bases not matched to a gene: 1. From germline, CDR1 is SGHVS and CDR2 FQNEAQ. CDR3 sequence (DNA): TGTGCCAGCAGCTACAGGGGTAATCAGCCCCAGCATTTT. Translated, it gives CASSYRGNQPQHF. The complete variable domain, with remaining parts taken from reference TRBV7-8 and TRBJ1-5, reads GAGVSQSPRYKVAKRGQDVALRCDPISGHVSLFWYQQALGQGPEFLTYFQNEAQLDKSGLPSDRFFAERPEGSVSTLKIQRTQQEDSAVYLCASSYRGNQPQHFGDGTRLSIL.

The gene calls are TRBV7-2 and TRBJ1-5; no reliable D call. The length of the CDR3 is 15 residues. Germline values: CDR1 SGHTA, CDR2 FQGNSA. V lost 7 bases, J lost 3 bases, and 16 bases lay in between. CDR3 nucleotide sequence: TGTGCCAGCACCTCACGGGGAGGGAACAATCAGCCCCAGCATTTT. Translating gives CASTSRGGNNQPQHF.

The chain recombines TRBV6-5 with TRBJ1-1; 9 bases agree with TRBD1. Germline V lookup: CDR1 MNHEY, CDR2 SVGAGI. The CDR3 covers 14 residues. J gave up 4 bases and V 6 bases, and 6 bases lay outside the gene matches. CDR3 DNA: TGTGCCAGCAGAGACAGGGGGTTAAGCACTGAAGCTTTCTTT. It specifies CASRDRGLSTEAFF.

The rearrangement joins TRBV30 to TRBJ1-2; TRBD1 aligns across 8 bases. Trimming removed 6 bases from V and 0 bases from J; junction bases left unmatched: 3. Germline CDR1 and CDR2: GTSNPN and SVGIG (reference sequence). This CDR3 region has 13 residues. The CDR3 region has the DNA TGTGCCTGCCGACAGGGGTCTAACTATGGCTACACCTTC. Its protein is CACRQGSNYGYTF.